Described below is a single TCR beta chain sequence and its context. The target of this receptor is not known. No clone much larger than this one lies a single base away; base qualities are absent. This sample stems from a study of blood T cell repertoires in COVID-19 (dated by TCRdb to 2018 to 2020). About the full investigation: Samples from collaborators originated in the United States, Italy and Spain and spanned both the acute and convalescent phases of COVID-19. The material from the prospective study consisted of cDNA or gDNA derived from T cells, B-cell-depleted T cells, or PBMCs. Subjects who had been exposed to COVID-19, were actively infected with it, or had recovered from it provided the deeply sampled blood TCRbeta repertoires that made up the dataset. The repertoires were made available in a free public database intended to serve as a resource for research on the immune response to SARS-CoV-2. Samples came from the ongoing ImmuneRACE study (first 160 participants) plus 1,254 subjects from 6 global collaborators. The sample metadata nearly always contained a de-identified subject ID, COVID-19 status, age in years and sex. Where available, HLA class I and class II types were taken from metadata supplied by the sample provider and were not determined by assay-based typing. What the authors observed across the whole study: The amount of clinical and demographic metadata varied by source and participant and was provided uncurated.

TCRbeta CDR3 regions were amplified from genomic DNA using the immunoSEQ Assay, a bias-controlled multiplex PCR. On the study's bioinformatics: The number of nucleated cells in each sample was estimated by amplification of reference gene primers within the assay. To quantify the absolute abundance of each unique TCRbeta CDR3 rearrangement, sequence reads were collapsed and filtered. For each sample, productive Simpson clonality was calculated as the square root of Simpson's diversity index across productive rearrangements. TCRdb holds this immuneACCESS table with in-frame rearrangements only. Some clones are missing; in checked studies, unresolved V genes explain under half, and the rest has no known cause. The DNA gave D and trimming, while V, J and clone size come from that table. Within this sample are around 100,000 clones, with more than 85% of them counted one time only. Of the sample, around 6.9% falls within the top ten clones.

From a lookup of the germline V gene, CDR1 and CDR2 are ENHRY and SYGVKD. Reading from cysteine to phenylalanine, the CDR3 counts 16 amino acids. Only CDR3 DNA remains: 48 bases, in frame from the first base. V is pared back by 4 bases and J by 2 bases, with 15 bases lying between the germline termini. Each collaborating institution followed its own protocols to collect whole blood in K2EDTA tubes. For TCRbeta analysis, collaborators shipped samples in one of three forms: frozen whole blood, isolated PBMCs, or DNA extracted from either of those sample types. Recombination linked TRBV10-3 to TRBJ1-3, with a weak D call of TRBD1 (6 bases match). The receptor was isolated from a man between 25 and 39 years old in a cohort sampled during active COVID-19. The sequenced material came from peripheral blood. The CDR3 here reads CAISGGGRSAGNTIYF. The nucleotide sequence is given as TGTGCCATCAGTGGCGGGGGGCGATCTGCTGGAAACACCATATATTTT.